The clone carrying this TCR beta chain was seen many times. Its target is unknown. The repertoire came from unfractionated whole blood and reflected all unsorted peripheral T cells. Reverse transcription used about 500 ng RNA and constant-region primers for alpha and beta. Each of the alpha and beta chains got its own library through chain-specific third strand synthesis with indices. TCRdb passed the 5' RACE reads through MiXCR, listing each CDR3 protein once. The repertoire holds approximately 13,000 distinct CDR3 sequences, with just over 5% as singletons. These data belong to a study of HIV-infected patients and healthy controls. V was shortened by 6 bases and J by 5 bases, with 14 bases between the two germline ends. Germline-derived CDR1 and CDR2 are SEHNR and FQNEAQ (reference sequence). The CDR3 is 14 residues long. General study findings and limits: HIV-infected repertoires had significantly higher mean Gini indices than controls, possibly reflecting oligoclonality. Mean usage of eight alpha and eight beta V genes differed significantly in HIV-infected patients versus controls. In healthy controls, MAIT alpha CDR3s were common; in HIV+ repertoires, severely depleted. HIV-associated CDR3 frequencies dropped significantly during therapy; CMV-associated ones, mostly rising, changed nonsignificantly.

V usage is TRBV7-9 and J usage is TRBJ2-1; D not certain. The sample taken for sequencing was blood. The origin of this receptor is an adult in good health. The CDR3 reads CASSLGRSDNEQFF. DNA of the CDR3: TGTGCCAGCAGTCTAGGGCGGTCTGACAATGAGCAGTTCTTC.